This T cell receptor (beta chain) originates from a study of blood T cell repertoires in COVID-19. In the study overall: Specimens from acute and convalescent COVID-19 originated in the United States, Italy and Spain. Sources were T cells, B-cell-depleted T cells, or PBMCs; the material itself was cDNA or gDNA.

The cohort comprised adults aged roughly 18 to 95 years residing in about two dozen US areas. Clinical histories supplied by participants themselves formed the basis of cohort assignment. The V gene's germline CDR1 is WNHNN and CDR2 SYGVQD (reference sequence). Trimming pared 9 bases from V and 0 bases from J, leaving 33 bases between. The CDR3 has 21 amino acids. The table came from immunoSEQ multiplex PCR; TCRdb's copy has only in-frame clones and leaves some out. The sample consists of fewer than 500,000 clones, 87% of them appearing once. The chain employs TRBV10-1 and TRBJ1-5; D remains unclear. The TCR sequence derives from a woman between 18 and 29 years old with acute COVID-19. Sequencing input: PBMCs or T cells enriched from blood (not recorded which). CDR3 residues: CARKTRDSPPPPKNSNQPQHF. The CDR3 DNA follows: TGCGCCAGAAAAACTCGCGACTCCCCTCCCCCTCCGAAGAATAGCAATCAGCCCCAGCATTTT.